This T cell receptor (beta chain) stems from a study of blood T cells in healthy people across ages. V was clipped by 7 bases and J by 7 bases, with 13 bases between them. This CDR3 is built from 12 residues. Germline CDR1 and CDR2: SQVTM and ANQGSEA. This clonotype has more than one count but fewer than ten. Its antigen remains unidentified. Overall study findings and caveats: Because sorting was not performed, PBMCs prevented conclusive naive versus antigen-experienced comparison. CMV status of donors was not determined, possibly confounding expanded clonotype changes.

Then a second PCR, running roughly 6 to 12 cycles, was carried out with a sample-barcoded 5' primer and a J-beta primer mix. A tag from a template-switch adaptor with 12 random nucleotides marked each cDNA molecule. TCRdb independently ran MiXCR on the 5' RACE reads; one entry per CDR3 protein. The table shows about 970,000 distinct CDR3 sequences, with roughly half occurring only once. The sequencing sample was made of blood. The rearrangement uses TRBV29-1 and TRBJ1-4, with TRBD1 as a possible D gene (6 bases). This receptor was obtained from a woman in her sixties in good health. The CDR3 sequence is CSAGDSGEKLFF. The CDR3 DNA reads TGCAGCGCAGGGGACTCGGGTGAAAAACTGTTTTTT.